A single sample gave rise to the 18 T cell receptor beta chains below, sequenced in a study of blood T cell repertoires in COVID-19. Clones were sequenced by immunoSEQ multiplex PCR, and TCRdb holds only the in-frame ones, with some missing. Among about 28,000 clones, 87% were seen once, and the ten largest hold 9% to 9.5%. Source material: peripheral blood. The receptor source for this set is a human donor in a cohort sampled during active COVID-19.

The V and J genes are TRBV7-9 and TRBJ2-3; D might be TRBD2 (6 bases). The CDR3 length is 15 residues. Germline CDR1 and CDR2: SEHNR and FQNEAQ (reference sequence). Trimming stripped 2 bases from V and 6 bases from J, with 15 bases between. CDR3 DNA: TGTGCCAGCAGCTTATCAGGCTCTAGCGCCGATACGCAGTATTTT. Protein product: CASSLSGSSADTQYF. The whole variable domain, remainder taken from reference TRBV7-9 and TRBJ2-3, is DTGVSQNPRHKITKRGQNVTFRCDPISEHNRLYWYRQTLGQGPEFLTYFQNEAQLEKSRLLSDRFSAERPKGSFSTLEIQRTEQGDSAMYLCASSLSGSSADTQYFGPGTRLTVL.

This clone was found a few times. CDR3 nucleotide sequence: TGTGCCAGCAGCCAATCGGGGGTGGGAACTGAAGCTTTCTTT. This gives the protein CASSQSGVGTEAFF. The rearrangement joins TRBV3-1 (or the pseudogene TRBV3-2) to TRBJ1-1, with TRBD1 as a possible D gene (5 bases). The germline gives CDR1 LGHDT, CDR2 YNNKEL (reference sequence). Trimming shortened V by 2 bases and J by 5 bases, and 12 bases separated the two germline ends. CDR3 length: 14 amino acids.

The chain couples TRBV2 to TRBJ1-4; D unresolved. Germline loops: CDR1 SNHLY, CDR2 FYNNEI. The CDR3 consists of 14 residues. The V end lost 6 bases, the J end lost 5 bases, and 13 bases lay between the germline ends. The CDR3 DNA sequence: TGTGCCAGCAGCCTCCGGGGTGTGAATGAAAAACTGTTTTTT. Translated, it gives CASSLRGVNEKLFF.

The V call is TRBV2, the J call TRBJ2-6, with 8 bases lining up with TRBD1. Germline lookup yields CDR1 SNHLY and CDR2 FYNNEI. The CDR3 sequence is 18 residues long. V was pared by 7 bases and J by 0 bases, with 11 bases of the junction left unmatched. The CDR3 DNA sequence: TGTGCCAGCAAGATAACCGGGACAGGTTTCTCTGGGGCCAACGTCCTGACTTTC. This sequence encodes CASKITGTGFSGANVLTF.

In its sample, this clone was seen a few times. This chain links TRBV7-9 with TRBJ2-2; maybe TRBD1 (5 bases). Deletions cut 2 bases from V and 2 bases from J, with 9 bases between. This CDR3 region has 15 residues. Germline CDR1 reads SEHNR; CDR2 reads FQNEAQ (reference sequence). The CDR3 coding sequence is TGTGCCAGCAGCTTACAGGGTGTAAACACCGGGGAGCTGTTTTTT. This translates into CASSLQGVNTGELFF.

This chain uses TRBV19 with TRBJ1-1; no clear D gene. Germline V gives CDR1 LNHDA, CDR2 SQIVND (reference sequence). The length of the CDR3 is 17 residues. Trimming removed 3 bases from V and 0 bases from J, with 17 bases in between. The CDR3 sequence is CASSILGGRSMNTEAFF. DNA for the CDR3: TGTGCCAGTAGTATTTTAGGAGGAAGATCCATGAACACTGAAGCTTTCTTT.

The chain joins TRBV3-1 (or the pseudogene TRBV3-2) to TRBJ2-7; 11 nucleotides agree with TRBD1. The germline V gene has CDR1 LGHDT and CDR2 YNNKEL (reference sequence). This CDR3 comprises 18 residues. J gave up 2 bases and V 1 base, and 10 bases lay outside the gene matches. DNA of the CDR3: TGTGCCAGCAGCCAAGTGATGACCGGGACAGGGGGAACCTACGAGCAGTACTTC. Translating it yields CASSQVMTGTGGTYEQYF.

This chain connects TRBV18 to TRBJ1-1, with D unclear. V was cut by 0 bases and J by 1 base, with 9 bases left in between. CDR3 length: 15 residues. Germline-derived CDR1 and CDR2 are KGHSH and LQKENI. In nucleotides, the CDR3 is TGTGCCAGCTCACCACCGGCACAGAGGAACACTGAAGCTTTCTTT. This translates into CASSPPAQRNTEAFF.

The chain combines TRBV19 with TRBJ1-5, with TRBD1 as a possible D gene (5 bases). The CDR3 loop spans 13 amino acids. Germline V gene data show CDR1 as LNHDA and CDR2 as SQIVND (reference sequence). The ends were cut back, 7 bases at V and 6 bases at J, with 13 bases in the middle. CDR3 in DNA: TGTGCCAGTACTAGACAGCGGGGTCAGCCCCAGCATTTT. The encoded protein is CASTRQRGQPQHF. Full variable domain (rest looked up from reference TRBV19 and TRBJ1-5): DGGITQSPKYLFRKEGQNVTLSCEQNLNHDAMYWYRQDPGQGLRLIYYSQIVNDFQKGDIAEGYSVSREKKESFPLTVTSAQKNPTAFYLCASTRQRGQPQHFGDGTRLSIL.

The chain couples TRBV12-3 or TRBV12-4 to TRBJ1-3; D is ambiguous. The length of the CDR3 is 12 residues. The germline V and J ends were trimmed by 5 bases and 3 bases, with 5 bases remaining between them. The CDR3 loop reads CASSPGGNTIYF. The CDR3 DNA reads as TGTGCCAGCAGTCCAGGTGGAAACACCATATATTTT.

This rearrangement joins TRBV5-1 to TRBJ1-5; a weak D match, TRBD1 (5 bases). V gave up 4 bases and J gave up 3 bases, with 8 bases separating them. This CDR3 has 13 residues. Germline V gives CDR1 SGHRS, CDR2 YFSETQ. The DNA for the CDR3 is TGCGCCAGCAGCGTGACAGTCAATCAGCCCCAGCATTTT. This sequence encodes CASSVTVNQPQHF.

This clone was seen just once. The chain is built from TRBV7-2 and TRBJ2-5; TRBD2 agrees at 9 bases. Trimming cost V 0 bases and J 2 bases; bases outside gene matches: 19. The germline V gene encodes CDR1 SGHTA and CDR2 FQGNSA. The CDR3 contains 21 residues. The CDR3 sequence is CASSLAPVLSGSSVSQETQYF. In DNA form, the CDR3 reads TGTGCCAGCAGCTTAGCTCCGGTCCTTAGCGGGAGCTCCGTTTCACAAGAGACCCAGTACTTC.

This rearrangement joins TRBV7-8 to TRBJ1-5; no reliable D call. The V end was cut by 1 base, the J end by 3 bases, with 10 bases between. In germline, CDR1 is SGHVS, CDR2 FQNEAQ. This CDR3 has 15 amino acids. This CDR3 reads CASSLGHDTNQPQHF. CDR3 in DNA: TGTGCCAGCAGCTTAGGACATGACACCAATCAGCCCCAGCATTTT.

V and J are TRBV19 and TRBJ1-6; 8 positions agree with TRBD1. CDR1 LNHDA and CDR2 SQIVND come from the germline V gene (reference sequence). V gave up 4 bases and J gave up 6 bases; unmatched junction bases: 5. The CDR3 consists of 15 residues. The DNA of the CDR3 is TGTGCCAGTAGTACGGGACAGGAAATTAATTCACCCCTCCACTTT. It encodes CASSTGQEINSPLHF.

J is TRBJ1-6 and V is TRBV27, with D possibly TRBD1 on 6 matching bases. V was trimmed by 7 bases and J by 10 bases, leaving 23 bases between them. The CDR3 length is 16 residues. Germline V gives CDR1 MNHEY, CDR2 SMNVEV (reference sequence). The CDR3 spells CASIGWGTGPNSPLHF. DNA of the CDR3: TGTGCCAGCATCGGGTGGGGTACAGGGCCGAACTCACCCCTCCACTTT.

V gene TRBV30 combines with J gene TRBJ1-1, with 8 bases fitting TRBD1. From germline, CDR1 is GTSNPN and CDR2 SVGIG (reference sequence). The J segment lost 1 base and the V segment lost 4 bases, leaving 11 bases of the junction unmatched. The CDR3 runs to 16 residues. CDR3 loop: CAWNLKTGVRNTEAFF. The CDR3 DNA reads TGTGCCTGGAACCTAAAGACAGGGGTGAGGAACACTGAAGCTTTCTTT.

This rearrangement joins TRBV14 to TRBJ1-1; D is undetermined. The V and J ends lost 1 base and 0 bases respectively, with 9 bases between them. Germline V gene sequence: CDR1 SGHDN, CDR2 FVKESK. CDR3 length: 15 amino acids. The CDR3 DNA is TGTGCCAGCAGCCAAGGCGGGTCCTTGAACACTGAAGCTTTCTTT. Its translation is CASSQGGSLNTEAFF.

In this sample, this clone turned up once. CDR3 sequence: CASSLIAGSYNEQFF. DNA for the CDR3: TGTGCCAGCAGCTTAATCGCAGGCTCCTACAATGAGCAGTTCTTC. This sequence joins TRBV7-8 and TRBJ2-1; D gene ambiguous. V lost 2 bases and J lost 0, with 8 bases in between. The length of the CDR3 is 15 residues. Germline CDR1 SGHVS, CDR2 FQNEAQ.